This TCR beta chain appears in the sequencing data of a study of blood T cell repertoires in COVID-19. Study background: The study drew acute and convalescent COVID-19 samples from the United States, Italy and Spain. The cDNA or gDNA used as material had been derived from T cells, B-cell-depleted T cells, or PBMCs.

In the original workflow: Reference gene primers were amplified, and this amplification served to estimate nucleated cell counts. Profiling relied on immunoSEQ multiplex PCR, and the TCRdb table lists in-frame clones only, not all of them. V and J calls and clone size follow that table, whereas D and trimming were derived from the DNA. This sample has 100,000 to 120,000 clones, with under 90% found just once. CDR1 is MDHEN and CDR2 is SYDVKM in the germline V gene. Between the trimmed V and J ends, which lost 7 bases and 4 bases, there was a span of 12 bases. The CDR3 has 13 amino acids. This clonotype was sampled from a man of 80 years or more with acute or convalescent COVID-19. The chain recombines TRBV28 with TRBJ2-3; tentatively, D is TRBD1 (5 bases). The sequencing input was peripheral blood. DNA of the CDR3: TGTGCCAGCATGCAGGGCTGGGCAGATACGCAGTATTTT. It yields the protein CASMQGWADTQYF.